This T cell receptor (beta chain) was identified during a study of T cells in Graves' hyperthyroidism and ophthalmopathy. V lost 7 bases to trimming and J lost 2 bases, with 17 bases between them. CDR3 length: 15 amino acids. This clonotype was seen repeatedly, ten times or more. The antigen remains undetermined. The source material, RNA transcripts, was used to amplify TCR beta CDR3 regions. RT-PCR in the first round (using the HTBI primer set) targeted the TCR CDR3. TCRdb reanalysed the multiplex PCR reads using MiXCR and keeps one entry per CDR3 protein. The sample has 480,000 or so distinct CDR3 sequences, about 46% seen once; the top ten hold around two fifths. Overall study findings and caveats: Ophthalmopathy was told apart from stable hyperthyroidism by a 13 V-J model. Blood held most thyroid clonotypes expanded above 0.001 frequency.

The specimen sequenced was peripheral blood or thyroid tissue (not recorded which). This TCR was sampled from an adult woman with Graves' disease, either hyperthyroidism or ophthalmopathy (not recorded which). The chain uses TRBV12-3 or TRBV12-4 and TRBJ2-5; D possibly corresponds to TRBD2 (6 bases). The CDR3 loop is CASTLRGAGQETQYF. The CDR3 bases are TGTGCCAGCACCCTGAGAGGGGCGGGGCAAGAGACCCAGTACTTC.